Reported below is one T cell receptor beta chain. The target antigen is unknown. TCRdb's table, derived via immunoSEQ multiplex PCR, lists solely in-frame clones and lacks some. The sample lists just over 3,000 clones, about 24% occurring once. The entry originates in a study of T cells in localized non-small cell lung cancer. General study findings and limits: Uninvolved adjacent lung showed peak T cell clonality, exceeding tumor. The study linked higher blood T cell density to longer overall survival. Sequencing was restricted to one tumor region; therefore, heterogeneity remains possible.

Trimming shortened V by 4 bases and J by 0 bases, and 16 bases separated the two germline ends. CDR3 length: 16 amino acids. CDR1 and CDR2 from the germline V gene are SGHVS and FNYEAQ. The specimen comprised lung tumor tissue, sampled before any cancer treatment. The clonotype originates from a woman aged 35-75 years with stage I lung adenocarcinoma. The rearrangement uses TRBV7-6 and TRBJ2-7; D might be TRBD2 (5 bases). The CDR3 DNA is TGTGCCAGCAGCTCTCTACGGCGGGTTAGCTCCTACGAGCAGTACTTC. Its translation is CASSSLRRVSSYEQYF.